The sequence of this TCR beta chain was determined in a study of T cells after yellow fever vaccination. Study at large: Some fractions had low cell numbers, and these were prepared with SMART-Seq v4 Ultra Low Input.

This CDR3 is built from 15 residues. Germline V CDR1 and CDR2: SGHTA, FQGNSA. V lost 0 bases and J 2 bases, leaving 10 bases between the germline ends. This clonotype showed up just a few times. What it binds is not known. Study-wide findings and caveats: A weaker but faster secondary response was observed, peaking on day 5 versus 15.

From the 5' RACE reads, TCRdb called clonotypes with MiXCR, one entry per CDR3 protein. The sample records some 350,000 distinct CDR3 sequences, roughly 9.4% being singletons. The TCR comes from a man between 18 and 29 years old who received the YFV17D yellow fever vaccine. Here the sequenced sample was PBMCs, taken on the day of the first yellow fever vaccination. V gene TRBV7-2 combines with J gene TRBJ2-5; the D is unclear. CDR3 sequence reads: CASSLASSTQETQYF. The CDR3 DNA reads TGTGCCAGCAGCTTAGCCTCAAGTACACAAGAGACCCAGTACTTC.